One and the same sample provided the 7 T cell receptor beta chains below, sequenced in a study of cytomegalovirus exposure and HLA in healthy donors. The PCR had 60 Vbeta and 13 Jbeta primers. Libraries were prepared by immunoSEQ multiplex PCR; TCRdb keeps only in-frame clonotypes and omits some of them. The repertoire consists of under 200,000 clones, with over 80% occurring once and the leading ten covering 4.5% to 5.5%. Specimen: PBMCs. The receptors were sampled from a woman between 45 and 65 years old in good health and CMV-seropositive.

This clone was observed a few times. This chain links TRBV10-1 with TRBJ1-2, with 7 bases fitting TRBD1. The length of the CDR3 is 13 residues. The V and J ends lost 5 bases and 6 bases, in that order; junction bases with no gene match: 6. CDR1 WNHNN and CDR2 SYGVQD come from the germline V gene (reference sequence). The CDR3 sequence is CASSTGTEDGYTF. The CDR3 DNA is TGCGCCAGCAGTACCGGGACAGAAGATGGCTACACCTTC.

J is TRBJ2-3 and V is TRBV19, with 10 bases matching TRBD2. V was clipped by 8 bases and J by 7 bases; unmatched bases: 6. This CDR3 is 13 amino acids long. Germline CDR1 is LNHDA and CDR2 is SQIVND (reference sequence). The CDR3 protein is CASGTSAQYTQYF. In DNA form, the CDR3 reads TGTGCCAGTGGGACTAGCGCCCAGTATACGCAGTATTTT. Supplemented by reference TRBV19 and TRBJ2-3, the full variable domain reads DGGITQSPKYLFRKEGQNVTLSCEQNLNHDAMYWYRQDPGQGLRLIYYSQIVNDFQKGDIAEGYSVSREKKESFPLTVTSAQKNPTAFYLCASGTSAQYTQYFGPGTRLTVL.

In regard to this clone: The missing conserved phenylalanine or tryptophan at the end of this CDR3 makes a read error likely. The DNA is left out, because the CDR3 cannot be placed on it with certainty; the CDR3 is given as TCRdb lists it. The chain is built from TRBV5-8 and TRBJ1-4; TRBD1, the table's D call, lacks a check against the DNA. Germline CDR1 is SGHTS and CDR2 is YDEGEE. A total of 11 residues make up the CDR3, ends included. The CDR3 loop is CASSSLRVPSV.

The V call is TRBV7-2, the J call TRBJ2-5, with 10 positions matching TRBD2. The CDR3 loop spans 15 amino acids. The junction had 10 bases not matched to a gene; V was cut back by 5 bases and J by 7 bases. The germline V gene encodes CDR1 SGHTA and CDR2 FQGNSA. The CDR3: CASSPSSSGSGTQYF. The CDR3 DNA is TGTGCCAGCAGCCCATCCTCTAGCGGGAGCGGGACCCAGTACTTC.

There are a few counts of this clone. The chain links TRBV2 to TRBJ1-1; tentative D call: TRBD1 (6 bases). CDR3 size: 17 residues. CDR1 is SNHLY, CDR2 FYNNEI, per germline. Trimming cost V 4 bases and J 1 base, with 19 bases left between them. The CDR3 sequence: CASSGPRAGGENTEAFF. DNA for the CDR3: TGTGCCAGCAGTGGGCCGCGGGCGGGGGGCGAGAACACTGAAGCTTTCTTT.

This clone has only one observation. The chain links TRBV19 to TRBJ2-7; 7 bases match TRBD1. V was clipped by 3 bases and J by 1 base; unmatched bases: 6. Germline CDR1 reads LNHDA; CDR2 reads SQIVND (reference sequence). This CDR3 has 15 amino acids. The CDR3 sequence is CASSIQTGRSYEQYF. Here the CDR3 DNA reads TGTGCCAGTAGTATCCAGACAGGGCGGTCCTACGAGCAGTACTTC.

J is TRBJ1-6 and V is TRBV29-1; D gene ambiguous. V lost 5 bases to trimming and J lost 8 bases, with 10 bases between them. Germline CDR1 is SQVTM and CDR2 is ANQGSEA. CDR3 size: 12 residues. Written as DNA, the CDR3 is TGCAGCGTTTCGTACGGTGATTCACCCCTCCACTTT. Its protein is CSVSYGDSPLHF.